The following is a T cell receptor (beta chain) sequence with its context. Its antigen remains undetermined. Base qualities are not at hand, and no much larger clone is one base apart. Following the manufacturer's recommendations, the immunoSEQ kit was used to generate TCR beta libraries from genomic DNA. To prepare libraries, a first multiplex PCR with proprietary primers was run, followed by a second PCR that added unique barcodes, and a bead cleanup was done after each round. A kit-provided positive control reaction and a negative control reaction were included in every sample batch. The final libraries were assessed on an Agilent 4200 TapeStation D1000 ScreenTape, pooled by volume, and quantified by qPCR. Sequencing was performed on an Illumina NextSeq500 with a MidOutput 150-cycle cartridge, and 156 Read1 and 15 Index1 cycles were run with kit custom primers. The pooled library was loaded at about 1 pM, and about 19% PhiX control was spiked in. Per the source publication's procedure: Vendor-processed data were analyzed in R, and a clonotype was defined as all T cells sharing the same CDR3 nucleotide sequence. In the clone abundance analyses, frequencies were normalized to the 10,000 most abundant clones in each sample. Public T cell clones, which averaged fewer than five per sample, were excluded before analysis. A difference in abundance of at least 32-fold between compartments was used to define tumor-enriched and baseline blood-enriched clonotypes. A beta-binomial differential abundance model was applied to find clonotypes that expanded or contracted between blood time points. Tumor-blood repertoire similarity was measured with the Baroni-Urbani and Buser coefficient, and group comparisons used two-tailed Wilcoxon tests in R. The clones in this table, taken by TCRdb from immuneACCESS, are in-frame only. Not every clone is retained; where verified, under half of the shortfall comes from an unresolved V gene, and the cause of the rest is unknown. V and J calls plus clone size are reproduced from that table; the DNA served to infer D and trimming. The sample profile shows some 58,000 clones; around 77% of them were found once. Roughly 7% of the sample comes from the top ten.

V lost 2 bases and J lost 5 bases; the stretch between them is 15 bases long. The germline V gene (reference sequence) specifies GTSNPN as CDR1 and SVGIG as CDR2. The CDR3 numbers 14 residues from cysteine through phenylalanine. Of the read, only the CDR3 DNA is kept; its 42 bases are in frame from base 1. Per the publication, the time point label means: blood 2 weeks post-SBRT. The sample's treatment or condition label, decoded: 15 Gy SBRT to primary tumor, nephrectomy 4 weeks later. To follow tumor-enriched clonotypes, peripheral blood was collected serially from radiation-treated patients at baseline and again at 2 weeks and 4 weeks after SBRT. Renal cell carcinoma with clear cell pathology was present in all patients. Genomic DNA for TCR sequencing was prepared using the QIAamp DNA Blood Mini Kit (Qiagen). The analyses included just those samples that passed every quality control check. This sample was taken from a study of radiation and T cells in renal cell carcinoma (dated by TCRdb to 2018 to 2020). General notes on the study: Samples came from a clinical trial, in which primary renal cell carcinomas received 15 Gy stereotactic body radiation therapy followed by nephrectomy 4 weeks later. Across all 50 or so samples, several million unique CDR3 nucleotide sequences, encoding 2.5 million to 3 million unique CDR3 amino acid sequences, were identified. In total, more than 50 samples underwent TCR beta sequencing: about 25 tumors plus 27 peripheral blood samples.

General findings and caveats noted by the study authors: With a single-armed trial design, the study had no way to address how radiation dose or scheduling affects the TCR repertoire. Tracking of blood repertoire dynamics stopped at about 4 weeks after treatment, with no follow-up past that point. In blood, the top tumor clonotypes increased between baseline and 2 weeks post-radiation and then shrank by 4 weeks, which suggests that tumor-resident clones expanded only transiently. Because no pretreatment tumor biopsies were available, whether clonotypes were present in the tumor at baseline could not be determined.

The receptor was isolated from a man aged 60-69 years with renal cell carcinoma. Recombination linked TRBV30 to TRBJ2-5; 7 matching bases give a weak D call of TRBD1. Sample: blood, taken from a patient whose treatment included radiotherapy and nephrectomy. The CDR3 amino acid sequence is: CAWSSQGGSETQYF. The DNA reads as follows: TGTGCCTGGAGTTCCCAGGGGGGCTCCGAGACCCAGTACTTC.